One and the same sample provided the 30 T cell receptor beta chains below, sequenced in a study of blood T cell repertoires in COVID-19. Data came from immunoSEQ multiplex PCR; TCRdb stores just in-frame clones and leaves some out. The data show around 140,000 clones, 80% to 85% seen once. The sequencing sample was made of peripheral blood. The receptor set was obtained from a human donor in a cohort sampled during active COVID-19.

The gene calls are TRBV29-1 and TRBJ2-7, with D unclear. The V gene lost 1 base and the J gene lost 4 bases, with 14 bases spanning the gap. Looked up from germline, CDR1 is SQVTM and CDR2 is ANQGSEA. There are 14 residues in the CDR3. CDR3 residues: CSVEVPNLKYEQYF. DNA of the CDR3: TGCAGCGTTGAAGTCCCAAATCTAAAGTACGAGCAGTACTTC.

This chain links TRBV14 with TRBJ2-7; a weak D match, TRBD2 (6 bases). Per the germline V gene, CDR1 is SGHDN and CDR2 is FVKESK. Trimming removed 1 base at V and 3 bases at J, with 16 bases between. The CDR3 runs to 16 residues. DNA for the CDR3: TGTGCCAGCAGCCAAGTCGCGGGCGGAGCGGGCTACGAGCAGTACTTC. Protein sequence: CASSQVAGGAGYEQYF.

This chain connects TRBV7-2 to TRBJ2-7, with 10 positions matching TRBD1. In germline, CDR1 is SGHTA, CDR2 FQGNSA. The CDR3 consists of 16 residues. V dropped 1 base and J dropped 2; count of bases not matched to a gene: 5. In DNA, the CDR3 is TGTGCCAGCAGCTTAGGGGGGACAGGGGTTACCTACGAGCAGTACTTC. Translated, it gives CASSLGGTGVTYEQYF.

The chain recombines TRBV21-1 with TRBJ2-7; TRBD1, as called in the table, went unchecked against the DNA. TRBV21-1 is an annotated pseudogene. This CDR3 spans 17 amino acids. DNA for the CDR3: TGTGCCAGCAGCAAATACGGTGGGTGGGCCTCATTATACGAGCAGTACTTC. Translating gives CASSKYGGWASLYEQYF.

The chain couples TRBV5-1 to TRBJ2-7, with TRBD2 identical over 7 bases. In germline, CDR1 is SGHRS, CDR2 YFSETQ. CDR3 length equals 14 residues. V shed 6 bases, J shed 0 bases, and the junction held 6 bases outside the gene matches. The CDR3 nucleotides are TGCGCCAGCATGGGAATAGCGGGCTCCTACGAGCAGTACTTC. This codes for CASMGIAGSYEQYF.

This sequence joins TRBV12-3 or TRBV12-4 and TRBJ2-7, with TRBD2 as a possible D gene (6 bases). Trimming removed 6 bases at V and 4 bases at J, with 13 bases between. This CDR3 has 13 amino acids. Written as DNA, the CDR3 is TGTGCCAGCAGGACGGGAGCCCTGTACGAGCAGTACTTC. Encoded protein: CASRTGALYEQYF.

The chain has TRBV6-2 or TRBV6-3 and TRBJ2-2; a weak D match, TRBD2 (7 bases). Per the germline V gene, CDR1 is MNHEY and CDR2 is SVGEGT. V was pared by 0 bases and J by 3 bases, with 20 bases between. The CDR3 consists of 19 residues. CDR3 amino acids: CASSYSGLSTKGDTGELFF. CDR3 coding DNA: TGTGCCAGCAGTTACTCGGGACTATCCACAAAGGGGGACACCGGGGAGCTGTTTTTT.

The chain joins TRBV15 to TRBJ2-1; the match to TRBD1 covers 10 bases. Germline CDR1 LNHNV, CDR2 YYDKDF (reference sequence). The ends lost 1 base at V and 7 bases at J; junction bases unmatched: 1. The CDR3 is made up of 14 amino acids. CDR3 sequence reads: CATSRGQGANEQFF. CDR3 nucleotide sequence: TGTGCCACCAGCAGAGGACAGGGGGCTAATGAGCAGTTCTTC.

This chain joins TRBV5-1 and TRBJ2-3, with 8 bases identical to TRBD1. Looked up from germline, CDR1 is SGHRS and CDR2 is YFSETQ. CDR3 length equals 15 residues. V shed 4 bases and J 3 bases; nucleotides not matched to a gene: 7. CDR3 sequence (DNA): TGCGCCAGCAGCCCCGGACAGGGCGGGACAGATACGCAGTATTTT. This gives the protein CASSPGQGGTDTQYF.

In regard to this clone: Other DNA sequences from this sample encode an identical CDR3 as well. The chain joins TRBV5-1 to TRBJ2-5, with 9 nucleotides matching TRBD2. CDR3 length: 18 amino acids. J was trimmed by 4 bases and V by 2 bases; bases with no gene match: 15. Germline loops: CDR1 SGHRS, CDR2 YFSETQ. The CDR3 protein is CASSFDGGLAGVAETQYF. In nucleotides, the CDR3 is TGCGCCAGCAGCTTTGATGGGGGACTAGCAGGAGTTGCAGAGACCCAGTACTTC.

The chain carries TRBV18 and TRBJ2-1, with D tentatively TRBD2 (6 bases). Germline V gene data show CDR1 as KGHSH and CDR2 as LQKENI. CDR3 size: 15 residues. V was trimmed by 3 bases and J by 6 bases, leaving 15 bases between them. CDR3 in DNA: TGTGCCAGCTCACCCATGGGCGGAGCGGGCAATGAGCAGTTCTTC. Translated: CASSPMGGAGNEQFF. The full variable domain, completed using reference TRBV18 and TRBJ2-1, is NAGVMQNPRHLVRRRGQEARLRCSPMKGHSHVYWYRQLPEEGLKFMVYLQKENIIDESGMPKERFSAEFPKEGPSILRIQQVVRGDSAAYFCASSPMGGAGNEQFFGPGTRLTVL.

This chain joins TRBV9 and TRBJ2-7, with D tentatively TRBD1 (6 bases). The CDR3 contains 14 residues. In germline, CDR1 is SGDLS, CDR2 YYNGEE. Trimming shortened V by 5 bases and J by 5 bases, and 17 bases separated the two germline ends. CDR3 in DNA: TGTGCCAGCAGAGAGATCCACAGGGAAAACGAGCAGTACTTC. Translation: CASREIHRENEQYF.

The V gene is TRBV3-1 (or the pseudogene TRBV3-2), the J gene TRBJ2-3, with TRBD2 matching over 8 bases. This CDR3 spans 15 amino acids. The J segment lost 6 bases and the V segment lost 6 bases, leaving 11 bases of the junction unmatched. Germline CDR1 and CDR2: LGHDT and YNNKEL (reference sequence). The CDR3 sequence: CASRPGLVGDDTQYF. The CDR3 coding sequence is TGTGCCAGCAGACCGGGACTAGTGGGGGACGATACGCAGTATTTT.

The chain combines TRBV9 with TRBJ2-7, with D maybe TRBD2 (7 bases). CDR3 length equals 14 residues. Trimming shortened V by 4 bases and J by 6 bases, and 17 bases separated the two germline ends. Germline V gene sequence: CDR1 SGDLS, CDR2 YYNGEE. CDR3 DNA: TGTGCCAGCAGCTGGGGGGGCGGACGGGGCGAGCAGTACTTC. It encodes CASSWGGGRGEQYF.

The chain recombines TRBV20-1 with TRBJ2-3; 9 nucleotides line up with TRBD2. V was pared by 3 bases and J by 0 bases, with 7 bases of the junction left unmatched. Looked up from germline, CDR1 is DFQATT and CDR2 is SNEGSKA (reference sequence). This CDR3 region has 16 residues. The CDR3 sequence: CSASGLAGYSTDTQYF. In DNA form, the CDR3 reads TGCAGTGCTAGTGGTCTAGCGGGATATAGCACAGATACGCAGTATTTT.

V gene TRBV18 combines with J gene TRBJ2-4; D remains unclear. Trimming shortened V by 2 bases and J by 0 bases, and 5 bases separated the two germline ends. CDR3 length equals 14 residues. Per the germline V gene, CDR1 is KGHSH and CDR2 is LQKENI. In nucleotides, the CDR3 is TGTGCCAGCTCACCAGAGGTAGCCAAAAACATTCAGTACTTC. Translating gives CASSPEVAKNIQYF.

This chain connects TRBV6-2 or TRBV6-3 to TRBJ2-2; 7 nucleotides align to TRBD1. CDR3 length: 17 residues. V trimming: 0 bases; J trimming: 4 bases; junction bases outside the gene matches: 8. Germline V gene sequence: CDR1 MNHEY, CDR2 SVGEGT. The CDR3 loop reads CASSYSGGRSATGELFF. For the CDR3, the DNA is TGTGCCAGCAGTTACTCAGGGGGCAGGAGCGCCACCGGGGAGCTGTTTTTT.

This chain connects TRBV4-3 to TRBJ2-1, with a tentative D call TRBD2 (6 bases). V dropped 3 bases and J dropped 0 bases, with 21 bases sitting between them. Per germline, CDR1 LGHNA and CDR2 YSLEER. The CDR3 sequence is 19 residues long. The CDR3 bases are TGCGCCAGCAGCCAGGAGGGACCAATTAGCGGTAGCTCCTACAATGAGCAGTTCTTC. Encoded protein: CASSQEGPISGSSYNEQFF.

This chain connects TRBV19 to TRBJ1-5; TRBD1 agrees at 8 bases. This CDR3 has 16 residues. The ends lost 1 base at V and 3 bases at J; junction bases unmatched: 5. Germline CDR1 and CDR2: LNHDA and SQIVND (reference sequence). The CDR3 loop is CASSIGTGTFNQPQHF. CDR3 nucleotides: TGTGCCAGTAGTATAGGGACAGGGACTTTCAATCAGCCCCAGCATTTT.

The chain couples TRBV27 to TRBJ1-4; TRBD1 matches 9 bases. The length of the CDR3 is 16 residues. Germline V gene lookup returns CDR1 MNHEY and CDR2 SMNVEV (reference sequence). The V segment lost 2 bases and the J segment 5 bases; nucleotides outside the gene matches: 6. The CDR3 reads CASSLVGTGGNEKLFF. CDR3 coding DNA: TGTGCCAGCAGTTTAGTGGGTACAGGGGGCAATGAAAAACTGTTTTTT.

The chain has TRBV10-3 and TRBJ2-7, with 7 bases lining up with TRBD1. Trimming removed 4 bases from V and 3 bases from J; junction bases left unmatched: 6. Germline V gene data show CDR1 as ENHRY and CDR2 as SYGVKD. The CDR3 spans 14 residues. The CDR3 loop reads CAISALTGVYEQYF. Here the CDR3 DNA reads TGTGCCATCAGTGCCCTTACAGGGGTCTACGAGCAGTACTTC.

The rearrangement uses TRBV28 and TRBJ2-7; 9 bases agree with TRBD1. Germline CDR1 is MDHEN and CDR2 is SYDVKM. The CDR3 consists of 14 residues. The J segment lost 0 bases and the V segment lost 6 bases, leaving 3 bases of the junction unmatched. CDR3 bases: TGTGCCAGCAGACGGGACAGGGACTCCTACGAGCAGTACTTC. It is translated as CASRRDRDSYEQYF.

The chain combines TRBV7-9 with TRBJ1-5; 7 positions agree with TRBD1. Unmatched junction bases numbered 9, after V lost 5 bases and J lost 5 bases. The CDR3 spans 15 residues. Germline CDR1 and CDR2: SEHNR and FQNEAQ (reference sequence). The CDR3 coding sequence is TGTGCCAGCAGCCCCGAGACAGGGCGGCATCAGCCCCAGCATTTT. Its translation: CASSPETGRHQPQHF.

The rearrangement uses TRBV6-5 and TRBJ2-7; weak D call: TRBD1 (5 bases). The CDR3 length is 15 residues. Germline V CDR1 and CDR2: MNHEY, SVGAGI. The V end was cut by 8 bases, the J end by 5 bases, with 22 bases between. This CDR3 reads CASAGWGYPLDEQYF. CDR3 DNA sequence: TGTGCCAGCGCCGGGTGGGGCTATCCCTTGGACGAGCAGTACTTC.

This clone appeared a single time. V usage is TRBV4-1 and J usage is TRBJ2-7; tentatively, D is TRBD2 (5 bases). Germline assignment: CDR1 MGHRA and CDR2 YSYEKL. The CDR3 contains 14 residues. The V end lost 4 bases, the J end lost 2 bases, and 12 bases lay between the germline ends. The CDR3 reads CASSPLGSAYEQYF. The CDR3 DNA sequence: TGCGCCAGCAGCCCCTTGGGGAGCGCCTACGAGCAGTACTTC.

This clone was counted only a few times. The chain joins TRBV4-2 to TRBJ2-1; D unclear. CDR3 length equals 15 residues. Trimming removed 1 base from V and 0 bases from J, with 7 bases in between. The V gene's germline CDR1 is LGHNA and CDR2 YNFKEQ. This chain's CDR3 is CASSQALSSYNEQFF. CDR3 in DNA: TGTGCCAGCAGCCAAGCTCTTAGCTCCTACAATGAGCAGTTCTTC.

The V call is TRBV29-1, the J call TRBJ2-5, with D maybe TRBD1 (6 bases). The CDR3 extends over 14 amino acids. Trimming cost V 6 bases and J 2 bases, with 16 bases left between them. In germline, CDR1 is SQVTM, CDR2 ANQGSEA. CDR3 bases: TGCAGCGTCCTGGGGGCAGAGACACAAGAGACCCAGTACTTC. Protein product: CSVLGAETQETQYF.

This chain joins TRBV6-2 or TRBV6-3 and TRBJ1-5, with D unclear. The germline V and J ends were trimmed by 5 bases and 2 bases, with 10 bases remaining between them. Looked up from germline, CDR1 is MNHEY and CDR2 is SVGEGT. The CDR3 runs to 14 residues. In DNA, the CDR3 is TGTGCCAGCAGTGGAGGGATTGGCAATCAGCCCCAGCATTTT. Protein: CASSGGIGNQPQHF.

This clone was seen more than once but under ten times. The chain uses TRBV14 and TRBJ2-1, with D maybe TRBD1 (6 bases). Germline V CDR1 and CDR2: SGHDN, FVKESK. V gave up 4 bases and J gave up 6 bases, with 10 bases separating them. The CDR3 sequence is 13 residues long. This chain's CDR3 is CASSLIGGNEQFF. The CDR3, as DNA: TGTGCCAGCAGCCTAATAGGGGGCAATGAGCAGTTCTTC. The full variable domain, rest sourced from reference TRBV14 and TRBJ2-1, is EAGVTQFPSHSVIEKGQTVTLRCDPISGHDNLYWYRRVMGKEIKFLLHFVKESKQDESGMPNNRFLAERTGGTYSTLKVQPAELEDSGVYFCASSLIGGNEQFFGPGTRLTVL.

The chain is built from TRBV7-2 and TRBJ2-3; 12 bases agree with TRBD2. Germline CDR1 and CDR2: SGHTA and FQGNSA. This CDR3 has 17 residues. The V gene end was trimmed by 2 bases and the J gene end by 12 bases; junction bases not matched to a gene: 15. The CDR3 protein is CASSLRLAGGPAIAQYF. The CDR3 region has the DNA TGTGCCAGCAGCTTACGGCTAGCGGGAGGGCCCGCGATCGCTCAGTATTTT.